The present T cell receptor (beta chain) was sequenced within a study of blood T cell repertoires in COVID-19. Study context: Sites across the United States, Italy and Spain contributed samples from acute and convalescent COVID-19. PBMCs, B-cell-depleted T cells, or T cells were the source of the cDNA or gDNA that made up the material.

CDR1 SGHVS and CDR2 FQNEAQ come from the germline V gene. This CDR3 region has 15 residues. Losses at the gene ends were 6 bases for V and 6 bases for J; bases not matched to a gene: 8. Original processing notes: Reference gene primers were amplified, and this amplification served to estimate nucleated cell counts. Some clones are missing from TCRdb's copy, which holds only in-frame ones; the method was immunoSEQ multiplex PCR. V and J calls and clone size are given by that table; D and trimming were obtained from the DNA. The sample has approximately 75,000 clones, around 67% seen once; the top ten hold 2% to 3%.

The receptor comes from a human donor with acute or convalescent COVID-19. The donor label of this sample is uncertain. Sequencing was carried out using peripheral blood. The chain couples TRBV7-8 to TRBJ1-5; 10 bases align to TRBD1. The CDR3 sequence: CASRETGGAGQPQHF. CDR3 bases: TGTGCCAGCAGGGAGACAGGGGGCGCGGGTCAGCCCCAGCATTTT. The whole variable domain, remainder taken from reference TRBV7-8 and TRBJ1-5, is GAGVSQSPRYKVAKRGQDVALRCDPISGHVSLFWYQQALGQGPEFLTYFQNEAQLDKSGLPSDRFFAERPEGSVSTLKIQRTQQEDSAVYLCASRETGGAGQPQHFGDGTRLSIL.